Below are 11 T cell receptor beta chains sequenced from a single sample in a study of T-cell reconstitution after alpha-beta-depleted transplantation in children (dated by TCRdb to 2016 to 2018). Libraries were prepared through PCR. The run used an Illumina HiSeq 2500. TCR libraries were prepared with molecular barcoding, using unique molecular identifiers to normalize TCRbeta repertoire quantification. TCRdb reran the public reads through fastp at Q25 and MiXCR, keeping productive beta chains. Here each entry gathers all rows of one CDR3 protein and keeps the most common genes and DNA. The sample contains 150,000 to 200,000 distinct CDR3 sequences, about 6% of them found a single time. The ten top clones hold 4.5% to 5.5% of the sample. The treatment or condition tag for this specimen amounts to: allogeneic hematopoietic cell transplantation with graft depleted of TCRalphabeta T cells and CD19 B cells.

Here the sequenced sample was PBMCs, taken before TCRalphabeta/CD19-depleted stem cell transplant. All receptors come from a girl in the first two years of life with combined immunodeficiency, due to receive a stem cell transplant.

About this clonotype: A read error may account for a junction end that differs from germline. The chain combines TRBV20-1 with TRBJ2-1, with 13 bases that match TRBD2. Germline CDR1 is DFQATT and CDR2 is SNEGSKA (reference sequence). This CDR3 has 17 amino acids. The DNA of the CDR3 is TGCTGTGCTAGAGGGCGGACTAGCGGGAGCGGGTACAATGAGCAGTTCTTC. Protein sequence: CCARGRTSGSGYNEQFF.

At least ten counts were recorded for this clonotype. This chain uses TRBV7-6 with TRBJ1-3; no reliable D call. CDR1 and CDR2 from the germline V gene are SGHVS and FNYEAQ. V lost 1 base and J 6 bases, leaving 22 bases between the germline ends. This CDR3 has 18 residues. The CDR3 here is CASSLDLRRPRSSNTIYF. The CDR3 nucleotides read TGTGCCAGCAGCTTAGATCTTCGACGGCCAAGGAGCTCAAACACCATATATTTT.

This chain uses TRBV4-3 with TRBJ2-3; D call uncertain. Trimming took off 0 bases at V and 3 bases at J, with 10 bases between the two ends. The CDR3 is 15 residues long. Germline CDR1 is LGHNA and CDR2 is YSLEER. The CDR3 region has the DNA TGCGCCAGCAGCCAAGATCGGGTTGGTACAGATACGCAGTATTTT. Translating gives CASSQDRVGTDTQYF.

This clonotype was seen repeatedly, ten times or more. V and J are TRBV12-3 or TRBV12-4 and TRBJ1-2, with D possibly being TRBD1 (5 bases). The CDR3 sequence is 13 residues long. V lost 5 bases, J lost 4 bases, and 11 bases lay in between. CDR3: CASSPGIFYGYTF. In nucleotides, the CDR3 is TGTGCCAGCAGTCCAGGGATCTTCTATGGCTACACCTTC.

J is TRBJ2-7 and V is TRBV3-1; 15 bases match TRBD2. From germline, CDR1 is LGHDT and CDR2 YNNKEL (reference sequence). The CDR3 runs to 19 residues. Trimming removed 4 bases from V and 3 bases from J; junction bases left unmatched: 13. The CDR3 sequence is CASSPVPGLAGGRVYEQYF. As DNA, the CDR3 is TGTGCCAGCAGCCCAGTTCCGGGACTAGCGGGGGGCCGAGTCTACGAGCAGTACTTC.

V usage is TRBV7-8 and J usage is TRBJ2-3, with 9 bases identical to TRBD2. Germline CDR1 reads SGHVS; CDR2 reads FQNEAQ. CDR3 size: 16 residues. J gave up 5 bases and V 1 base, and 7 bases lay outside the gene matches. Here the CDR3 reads CASSLEGGRAGDTQYF. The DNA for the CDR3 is TGTGCCAGCAGCTTAGAGGGCGGGAGGGCCGGAGATACGCAGTATTTT.

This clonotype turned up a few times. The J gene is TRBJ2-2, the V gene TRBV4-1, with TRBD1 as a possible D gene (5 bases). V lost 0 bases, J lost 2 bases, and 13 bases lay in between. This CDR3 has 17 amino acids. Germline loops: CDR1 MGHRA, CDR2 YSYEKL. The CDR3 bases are TGCGCCAGCAGCCAAGAGGGCAGGGCAGAAAACACCGGGGAGCTGTTTTTT. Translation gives CASSQEGRAENTGELFF.

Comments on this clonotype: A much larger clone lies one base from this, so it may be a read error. CDR3: CASDARISYNEQFF. In DNA, the CDR3 is TGTGCCAGCGACGCAAGGATCTCCTACAATGAGCAGTTCTTC. The chain carries TRBV2 and TRBJ2-1; no firm D call. V was clipped by 8 bases and J by 0 bases, with 11 bases between them. Germline V gives CDR1 SNHLY, CDR2 FYNNEI. The CDR3 has 14 amino acids.

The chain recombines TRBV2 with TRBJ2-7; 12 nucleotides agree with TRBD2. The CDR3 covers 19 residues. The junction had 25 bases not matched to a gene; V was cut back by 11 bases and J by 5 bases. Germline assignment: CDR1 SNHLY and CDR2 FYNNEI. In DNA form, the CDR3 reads TGTGCCTTCAGTTTCTCAAGACTAGCGGGAGTTCCAGACAACAACGAGCAGTACTTC. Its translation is CAFSFSRLAGVPDNNEQYF.

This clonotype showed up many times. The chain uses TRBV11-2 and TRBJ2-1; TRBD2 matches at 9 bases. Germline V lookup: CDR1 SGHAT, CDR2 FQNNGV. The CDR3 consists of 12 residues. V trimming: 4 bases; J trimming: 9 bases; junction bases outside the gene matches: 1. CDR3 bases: TGTGCCAGCAGCTGGGGACTAGCTGAGCAGTTCTTC. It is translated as CASSWGLAEQFF.

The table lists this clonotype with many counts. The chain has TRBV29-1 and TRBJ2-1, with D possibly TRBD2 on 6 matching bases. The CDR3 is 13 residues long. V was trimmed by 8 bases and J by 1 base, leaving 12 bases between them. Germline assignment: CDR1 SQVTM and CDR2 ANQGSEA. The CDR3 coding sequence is TGCAGCATTCTAGCGAGATCCTACAATGAGCAGTTCTTC. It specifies CSILARSYNEQFF.